This T cell receptor (beta chain) came from a study of tumor-infiltrating lymphocytes in primary liver carcinoma. Study background: Tumor stage was T1-T3 N0M0, and tumor size was about 4 to 10 cm across. About 3.65 to 7.13 million productive TCRbeta reads were obtained from the samples, with similar numbers across tissue types. Regarding the study as a whole: Whereas tumor region pairs overlapped more, tumor-adjacent and tumor-blood pairs overlapped less. With p = 0.039, the top-250-clone fraction in tumors significantly exceeded that in blood.

Concerning this clonotype itself: Its antigen is unidentified. An end of the junction differs from the germline gene, which may be a read error.

For blood RNA, unsorted whole blood served as the source, and germline DNA was extracted too. Synthesis of TCR beta cDNA was carried out from 500 ng total RNA with a constant-region primer. Libraries of TCR beta came from three nested multiplex PCR rounds with slightly modified ARM-PCR. MiXCR, run by TCRdb on the multiplex PCR reads, gives a single entry per CDR3 protein. This sample has 250,000 to 400,000 distinct CDR3 sequences, with approximately 60% found just once. The origin of this receptor is a man aged 35-49 years with primary liver carcinoma and hepatitis B virus infection. The sample taken for sequencing was peripheral blood.

The CDR3 sequence is CARSLNRQGDTRYF. CDR3 sequence (DNA): TGTGCCAGAAGCTTAAACCGACAAGGGGATACGCGGTATTTT. The chain joins TRBV11-2 to TRBJ2-3; the D gene is possibly TRBD1 (5 bases). This CDR3 has 14 residues. Looked up from germline, CDR1 is SGHAT and CDR2 is FQNNGV.